Listed below are T cell receptor beta chains from one sample, sequenced in a study of cytomegalovirus exposure and HLA in healthy donors. The table came from immunoSEQ multiplex PCR; TCRdb's copy has only in-frame clones and leaves some out. Found here are some 100,000 clones, about 75% of them singletons; the top ten hold roughly an eighth. Sequenced sample: PBMCs. These receptors were collected from a woman aged 35 to 49 in good health and CMV-seropositive. Both conserved end residues are part of each CDR3. The D gene is left open where the match is weak. Part of the rows lack a size; the others show once, few, many or a class for expanded clones.

TRBV7-6	.	TRBJ1-4	once	CASSFTQAAHEKLFF	TGTGCCAGCAGCTTCACCCAAGCGGCTCATGAAAAACTGTTTTTT
TRBV7-9	.	TRBJ2-1	.	CASSLRGNEQFF	TGTGCCAGCAGCTTAAGGGGGAATGAGCAGTTCTTC
TRBV5-4	TRBD2	TRBJ2-1	.	CASSFGAASGYNEQFF	TGTGCCAGCAGCTTCGGGGCGGCTAGCGGCTACAATGAGCAGTTCTTC
TRBV6-5	TRBD1	TRBJ1-1	.	CASSTTGVYTEAFF	TGTGCCAGCAGTACGACAGGGGTCTACACTGAAGCTTTCTTT
TRBV30	TRBD1	TRBJ2-3	once	CAWSAPRDRSTDTQYF	TGTGCCTGGAGTGCCCCTCGGGACAGGTCTACAGATACGCAGTATTTT
TRBV30	.	TRBJ1-5	.	CAWNRINQPQHF	TGTGCCTGGAACAGGATCAATCAGCCCCAGCATTTT
TRBV6-5	.	TRBJ2-2	.	CATRLVLHTGELFF	TGTGCCACCAGACTAGTCTTGCACACCGGGGAGCTGTTTTTT
TRBV18	.	TRBJ2-5	few	CASSLLPDEVETQYF	TGTGCCAGCTCACTTCTCCCTGACGAGGTGGAGACCCAGTACTTC
TRBV11-2	.	TRBJ1-5	.	CASSPASGTTPQHF	TGTGCCAGCAGCCCAGCCTCGGGGACAACGCCCCAGCATTTT
TRBV4-2	TRBD1	TRBJ1-1	.	CASSQETGGNTEAFF	TGTGCCAGCAGCCAGGAGACAGGGGGGAACACTGAAGCTTTCTTT
TRBV30	.	TRBJ1-2	.	CAWSNRIIYGYPF	TGTGCCTGGAGTAACAGGATTATCTATGGCTACCCCTTC
TRBV2	TRBD1	TRBJ2-7	.	CASCRPTGSSYEQYF	TGTGCCAGCTGCCGCCCGACAGGGAGCTCCTACGAGCAGTACTTC
TRBV5-4	.	TRBJ1-3	.	CASSLAHPGNTIYF	TGTGCCAGCAGCTTGGCCCATCCAGGAAACACCATATATTTT
TRBV9	TRBD1	TRBJ1-1	.	CASSVGTGGAFF	TGTGCCAGCAGCGTAGGGACAGGGGGAGCTTTCTTT
TRBV7-8	TRBD2	TRBJ2-1	.	CASSLASGVWNEQFF	TGTGCCAGCAGCTTAGCTAGCGGGGTTTGGAATGAGCAGTTCTTC
TRBV4-1	.	TRBJ2-3	.	CASSQDLLDERTDTQYF	TGCGCCAGCAGCCAAGACCTACTAGATGAGCGCACAGATACGCAGTATTTT
TRBV7-9	.	TRBJ1-4	.	CASSLRAPGTNEKLFF	TGTGCCAGCAGCTTGCGGGCCCCAGGAACTAATGAAAAACTGTTTTTT
TRBV5-4	TRBD1	TRBJ1-3	.	CASSRDSHSGNTIYF	TGTGCCAGCAGCCGGGACAGCCACTCTGGAAACACCATATATTTT
TRBV7-9	TRBD2	TRBJ2-7	.	CASSLGLAVDEQYF	TGTGCCAGCAGCTTAGGGCTAGCGGTCGACGAGCAGTACTTC
TRBV4-2	.	TRBJ1-2	.	CASSQDHEYGYTF	TGTGCCAGCAGCCAAGATCATGAGTATGGCTACACCTTC
TRBV6-1	.	TRBJ2-1	.	CASSGLLLGNEQFF	TGTGCCAGCAGTGGTCTACTACTAGGGAATGAGCAGTTCTTC
TRBV7-7	.	TRBJ2-1	.	CASSLAGGNEQFF	TGTGCCAGCAGCTTAGCTGGGGGGAATGAGCAGTTCTTC
TRBV27	.	TRBJ2-7	.	CASSLVGGYSSYEQYF	TGTGCCAGCAGTTTAGTTGGCGGGTACAGCTCCTACGAGCAGTACTTC
TRBV4-1	TRBD2	TRBJ2-7	.	CASSHPPGLAGGRPPYEQYF	TGCGCCAGCAGCCATCCCCCGGGACTAGCGGGGGGGAGACCTCCCTACGAGCAGTACTTC
TRBV11-1	.	TRBJ1-4	.	CASSFGVDEKLFF	TGTGCCAGCAGCTTCGGGGTTGATGAAAAACTGTTTTTT
TRBV4-2	TRBD1	TRBJ1-2	few	CASSQDMDRGFYGYTF	TGTGCCAGCAGCCAAGATATGGACAGGGGCTTCTATGGCTACACCTTC
TRBV30	.	TRBJ1-1	few	CAWSSKQGRSEAFF	TGTGCCTGGAGTTCCAAACAGGGTAGGTCTGAAGCTTTCTTT
TRBV6-1	.	TRBJ1-1	few	CASGRENTEAFF	TGTGCCAGCGGGAGGGAGAACACTGAAGCTTTCTTT
TRBV29-1	TRBD1	TRBJ2-5	.	CSHGQGVYETQYF	TGCAGCCACGGACAGGGGGTGTATGAGACCCAGTACTTC
TRBV5-1	.	TRBJ2-1	.	CASSPPGTPTYNEQFF	TGCGCCAGCAGCCCCCCTGGGACTCCGACCTACAATGAGCAGTTCTTC
TRBV6-5	.	TRBJ1-2	few	CASRPLFENYGYTF	TGTGCCAGCAGGCCGTTATTCGAGAACTATGGCTACACCTTC
TRBV30	TRBD1	TRBJ1-2	.	CAWRGTRGDGYTF	TGTGCCTGGAGGGGGACCAGGGGGGATGGCTACACCTTC
TRBV18	.	TRBJ1-1	.	CASSPLTQGRGTEAFF	TGTGCCAGCTCACCACTAACTCAGGGCAGGGGCACTGAAGCTTTCTTT
TRBV30	TRBD1	TRBJ1-2	.	CAWRPYRGYGYTF	TGTGCCTGGCGACCCTACAGGGGCTATGGCTACACCTTC
TRBV25-1	.	TRBJ1-2	once	CASSEKTGGGYTF	TGTGCCAGCAGTGAGAAGACAGGAGGTGGCTACACCTTC
TRBV30	TRBD1	TRBJ1-2	few	CAWTSWDRAYYTF	TGTGCCTGGACCTCATGGGACAGGGCCTACTACACCTTC
TRBV7-2	.	TRBJ1-5	.	CASSSRVDQPQHF	TGTGCCAGCAGCAGCAGGGTTGACCAGCCCCAGCATTTT
TRBV21-1	.	TRBJ2-7	few	CASSIPSGRLEQYF	TGTGCCAGCAGCATCCCCAGCGGTCGATTAGAGCAGTACTTC
TRBV5-4	.	TRBJ1-1	.	CASSLVSVLSVRDTEAFF	TGTGCCAGCAGCTTGGTTTCGGTCCTGTCGGTTCGGGACACTGAAGCTTTCTTT
TRBV12-2	.	TRBJ1-5	.	CASRVGQGGSNQPQHF	TGTGCAAGTCGCGTCGGACAGGGTGGTAGCAATCAGCCCCAGCATTTT
TRBV5-4	TRBD2	TRBJ2-2	.	CASSLAVGGRYTGELFF	TGTGCCAGCAGCTTAGCTGTGGGGGGGAGATACACCGGGGAGCTGTTTTTT
TRBV6-5	.	TRBJ2-3	.	CASSPRAFTDTQYF	TGTGCCAGCAGTCCCAGGGCCTTCACAGATACGCAGTATTTT
TRBV5-4	.	TRBJ2-5	.	CASSFGLKGAQETQYF	TGTGCCAGCAGCTTCGGACTAAAAGGGGCCCAAGAGACCCAGTACTTC
TRBV5-1	TRBD1	TRBJ2-7	.	CASSLAGTGSYEQYF	TGCGCCAGCAGCTTGGCCGGGACAGGGTCCTACGAGCAGTACTTC
TRBV5-1	.	TRBJ1-4	.	CASSLERRANEKLFF	TGCGCCAGCAGCTTGGAACGGAGGGCTAATGAAAAACTGTTTTTT
TRBV6-1	.	TRBJ1-2	few	CASTGRGFYGYTF	TGTGCCAGCACGGGCAGGGGATTCTATGGCTACACCTTC
TRBV5-1	TRBD1	TRBJ1-6	.	CARDPRDRGPFGAYNSPLHF	TGCGCCAGGGACCCCCGGGACAGGGGGCCTTTTGGAGCCTATAATTCACCCCTCCACTTT
TRBV5-1	.	TRBJ2-7	.	CASSLLAPYEQYF	TGCGCCAGCAGCTTGCTAGCCCCCTACGAGCAGTACTTC
TRBV5-5	.	TRBJ1-1	.	CASSLLLQVNTEAFF	TGTGCCAGCAGCTTGCTACTTCAGGTGAACACTGAAGCTTTCTTT
TRBV6-1	.	TRBJ2-2	.	CASSEAKLINTGELFF	TGTGCCAGCAGTGAAGCTAAGCTCATTAACACCGGGGAGCTGTTTTTT
TRBV6-5	.	TRBJ2-1	once	CASSFAGGGMDEQFF	TGTGCCAGCAGTTTCGCAGGCGGGGGCATGGATGAGCAGTTCTTC
TRBV7-2	.	TRBJ1-4	.	CASSLGIHSEKLFF	TGTGCCAGCAGCTTAGGTATCCACTCCGAAAAACTGTTTTTT
TRBV15	.	TRBJ2-7	.	CATSTEGISYEQYF	TGTGCCACCAGTACGGAGGGCATCTCCTACGAGCAGTACTTC
TRBV7-2	.	TRBJ1-2	.	CASSLYRDVYGYTF	TGTGCCAGCAGCTTATACAGGGATGTCTATGGCTACACCTTC
TRBV30	.	TRBJ2-3	once	CAWSRLDTQYF	TGTGCCTGGAGCCGTTTAGATACGCAGTATTTT
TRBV4-2	.	TRBJ2-5	.	CASSQGVSVRQETQYF	TGTGCCAGCAGCCAAGGCGTCTCGGTACGCCAAGAGACCCAGTACTTC
TRBV5-6	TRBD2	TRBJ2-3	.	CASSFGTSGGTDTQYF	TGTGCCAGCAGCTTTGGGACTAGCGGAGGCACAGATACGCAGTATTTT
TRBV2	.	TRBJ1-1	.	CASRDSLGKAFF	TGTGCCAGCAGAGACAGCCTGGGGAAAGCTTTCTTT
TRBV5-4	.	TRBJ2-3	.	CASSLRQGGGTQYF	TGTGCCAGCAGCTTGAGGCAGGGAGGGGGTACGCAGTATTTT